Presented here are 15 T cell receptor beta chains from one specimen sequenced in a study of post-analysis software for immune sequencing data. Study-wide results and limits: With TRBV5-6, TRBV5-1 and TRBV20-1 included, 4 to 6 TRBV segments were more frequent in patients than in controls.

Every TCR beta cDNA library bore unique molecular identifiers. One entry per CDR3 protein results from TCRdb running MiXCR on the PCR reads. The sample lists hundreds of thousands of distinct CDR3 sequences, approximately 60% occurring once. These receptors have no identified antigens. Sequencing was done on a sample of blood. The receptors come from a girl aged 2-10 years with multiple sclerosis.

As for this clonotype: One end of the junction fails to match germline, which may point to a read error. The gene calls are TRBV4-1 and TRBJ1-6, with TRBD1 identical over 7 bases. In germline, CDR1 is MGHRA, CDR2 YSYEKL. The CDR3 consists of 16 residues. CDR3 residues: CASSQVMGQRFSPPHF. CDR3 DNA sequence: TGCGCCAGCAGCCAAGTAATGGGACAGCGGTTTTCACCCCCCCACTTT.

The chain links TRBV6-1 to TRBJ2-3; perhaps TRBD2 as D (6 bases). V lost 2 bases and J lost 1, with 13 bases in between. Germline lookup yields CDR1 MNHNS and CDR2 SASEGT. This CDR3 has 16 amino acids. The CDR3 spells CASSEWSREGTDTQYF. CDR3 in DNA: TGTGCCAGCAGTGAATGGTCCAGGGAGGGCACAGATACGCAGTATTTT.

The count of this clonotype is one. The rearrangement links TRBV5-1 to TRBJ2-4; TRBD1 matches 9 bases. The J segment lost 3 bases and the V segment lost 0 bases, leaving 1 base of the junction unmatched. CDR3 length equals 15 residues. Germline CDR1 reads SGHRS; CDR2 reads YFSETQ. The CDR3: CASSLGQGDKNIQYF. The DNA of the CDR3 is TGCGCCAGCAGCTTGGGACAGGGGGACAAAAACATTCAGTACTTC.

The gene calls are TRBV12-3 or TRBV12-4 and TRBJ2-5; weak D call: TRBD1 (5 bases). There are 14 residues in the CDR3. The V and J ends lost 6 bases and 2 bases respectively, with 13 bases between them. CDR3 residues: CASRIHRQQETQYF. In DNA, the CDR3 is TGTGCCAGCAGAATCCACAGGCAGCAAGAGACCCAGTACTTC.

The chain couples TRBV20-1 to TRBJ2-1, with D possibly matching TRBD2 (7 bases). V lost 5 bases, J lost 6 bases, and 20 bases lay in between. This CDR3 has 15 residues. The germline V gene encodes CDR1 DFQATT and CDR2 SNEGSKA (reference sequence). The CDR3 here is CSAASRGGPSNEQFF. The DNA for the CDR3 is TGCAGTGCTGCCTCCCGCGGGGGCCCCTCCAATGAGCAGTTCTTC.

The sample holds a few counts of this clonotype. J is TRBJ1-2 and V is TRBV6-6, with D perhaps matching TRBD1 (6 bases). Per germline, CDR1 MNHNY and CDR2 SVGAGI (reference sequence). The V end was cut by 5 bases, the J end by 4 bases, with 14 bases between. This CDR3 has 14 residues. CDR3 in amino acids: CASSPGTGPYGYTF. In DNA form, the CDR3 reads TGTGCCAGCAGTCCAGGAACAGGGCCCTATGGCTACACCTTC.

CDR3 region: CASSQAGWEGYTF. The CDR3, as DNA: TGTGCCAGCAGCCAAGCAGGATGGGAGGGCTACACCTTC. The chain uses TRBV14 and TRBJ1-2; D remains unclear. V lost 1 base and J lost 8, with 11 bases in between. Per germline, CDR1 SGHDN and CDR2 FVKESK. The CDR3 spans 13 residues. Using reference TRBV14 and TRBJ1-2 for the parts outside the CDR3, the full variable domain is EAGVTQFPSHSVIEKGQTVTLRCDPISGHDNLYWYRRVMGKEIKFLLHFVKESKQDESGMPNNRFLAERTGGTYSTLKVQPAELEDSGVYFCASSQAGWEGYTFGSGTRLTVV.

V and J are TRBV5-6 and TRBJ2-2; TRBD1 is a possible D gene (6 bases). V was cut by 0 bases and J by 5 bases, with 11 bases left in between. The CDR3 totals 15 residues. In germline, CDR1 is SGHDT, CDR2 YYEEEE. CDR3 residues: CASSLEQGRTGELFF. CDR3 coding DNA: TGTGCCAGCAGCTTGGAACAGGGAAGAACCGGGGAGCTGTTTTTT.

CDR3 residues: CASSLYGEGNTEAFF. The DNA of the CDR3 is TGTGCCAGCAGCTTGTATGGGGAGGGGAACACTGAAGCTTTCTTT. The genes are TRBV5-4 and TRBJ1-1; D call uncertain. The CDR3 contains 15 residues. CDR1 and CDR2 (germline): SGHNT, YYREEE (reference sequence). Trimming removed 1 base from V and 1 base from J, with 11 bases in between.

The rearrangement joins TRBV7-3 to TRBJ1-6, with TRBD1 matching over 10 bases. There are 14 residues in the CDR3. CDR1 is SGHTA, CDR2 FQGTGA, per germline. Losses at the gene ends were 5 bases for V and 9 bases for J; bases not matched to a gene: 4. The DNA of the CDR3 is TGTGCCAGCAGCCAGGGACAGGGGCCTTCACCCCTCCACTTT. This sequence encodes CASSQGQGPSPLHF. Using reference TRBV7-3 and TRBJ1-6 for the parts outside the CDR3, the full variable domain is GAGVSQTPSNKVTEKGKYVELRCDPISGHTALYWYRQSLGQGPEFLIYFQGTGAADDSGLPNDRFFAVRPEGSVSTLKIQRTERGDSAVYLCASSQGQGPSPLHFGNGTRLTVT.

A few counts support this clonotype. V usage is TRBV15 and J usage is TRBJ2-5; TRBD1 matches at 7 bases. With V trimmed by 0 bases and J by 4 bases, 8 bases remained unmatched. Germline V gene data show CDR1 as LNHNV and CDR2 as YYDKDF (reference sequence). This CDR3 has 16 amino acids. CDR3 amino acids: CATSRETGREGETQYF. In nucleotides, the CDR3 is TGTGCCACCAGCAGAGAGACAGGGAGAGAAGGAGAGACCCAGTACTTC. Based on the CDR3 plus reference TRBV15 and TRBJ2-5, the full variable domain is DAMVIQNPRYQVTQFGKPVTLSCSQTLNHNVMYWYQQKSSQAPKLLFHYYDKDFNNEADTPDNFQSRRPNTSFCFLDIRSPGLGDTAMYLCATSRETGREGETQYFGPGTRLLVL.

The chain has TRBV20-1 and TRBJ2-1, with D possibly being TRBD1 or TRBD2 (5 bases each). V lost 3 bases and J lost 10, with 19 bases in between. The CDR3 length is 14 residues. CDR1 is DFQATT and CDR2 is SNEGSKA in the germline V gene (reference sequence). CDR3 residues: CSASRDAGAGEQFF. CDR3 DNA sequence: TGCAGTGCTAGCCGGGACGCCGGGGCCGGGGAGCAGTTCTTC.

The rearrangement links TRBV4-2 to TRBJ2-1; TRBD2 might be the D (6 bases). V gave up 6 bases and J gave up 5 bases, with 11 bases separating them. There are 13 residues in the CDR3. Germline CDR1 LGHNA, CDR2 YNFKEQ. The CDR3 here is CASRRDSDNEQFF. CDR3 nucleotide sequence: TGTGCCAGCAGGCGGGATTCTGACAATGAGCAGTTCTTC.

This clonotype was picked up a small number of times. J is TRBJ2-5 and V is TRBV7-2; D call uncertain. The CDR3 contains 15 residues. The ends were cut back, 3 bases at V and 1 base at J, with 12 bases in the middle. The V gene's germline CDR1 is SGHTA and CDR2 FQGNSA. The CDR3 bases are TGTGCCAGCAGCTTCCAAAGTTCGTCCCAAGAGACCCAGTACTTC. It codes for CASSFQSSSQETQYF.

The table lists this clonotype with a count of one. This rearrangement joins TRBV12-3 or TRBV12-4 to TRBJ2-3, with TRBD2 as a possible D gene (6 bases). Trimming left V 4 bases short and J 10 bases short, with 27 bases between. The CDR3 totals 17 residues. The CDR3 nucleotides read TGTGCCAGCAGTTCCTCCGGAGTAGCGGCAAAAGCAGACGCGCAGTATTTT. Translating it yields CASSSSGVAAKADAQYF.